The source of this T cell receptor beta chain is a study of blood T cells in healthy people across ages. Donors were systemically healthy Caucasian individuals from Russia aged 6 to 90 years. PBMCs, at least 6.5 million per sample, were isolated. The authors ran a second PCR of about 7 to 11 cycles using a sample-barcoded 5' primer and a J-beta primer mix. A single record per CDR3 protein comes from TCRdb applying MiXCR to the 5' RACE reads. The sample includes over a million distinct CDR3 sequences, 45% seen only once; the top ten take around 18%. Germline V gene lookup returns CDR1 LGHNA and CDR2 YNFKEQ. The CDR3 runs 16 residues. The germline V and J ends were trimmed by 2 bases and 2 bases, with 15 bases remaining between them.

The chain uses TRBV4-2 and TRBJ2-5; no definite D call. The receptor comes from a woman aged 55-69 years in good health. The sequencing sample was made of blood. CDR3 protein: CASSQPRAAGQETQYF. DNA for the CDR3: TGTGCCAGCAGCCAACCACGGGCGGCAGGACAAGAGACCCAGTACTTC.